Listed below are T cell receptor beta chains from one sample, sequenced in a study of blood T cells in healthy people across ages. TCRdb ran MiXCR on the 5' RACE reads and lists one entry per CDR3 protein. The data contain about 650,000 distinct CDR3 sequences, more than 45% of them singletons. Specimen: blood. The receptors shown here come from a woman aged 80 or older in good health. Each CDR3 is given with its conserved first and last residue. The D gene is left open where the match is weak. Clone size, where shown, is once, few, many, or a class for clones that have expanded.

V gene	D gene	clone size	J gene	CDR3 DNA	CDR3 protein
TRBV9	TRBD1	-	TRBJ2-6	TGTGCCAGCAGCACCTTCGACAGGGCCAACTCTGGGGCCAACGTCCTGACTTTC	CASSTFDRANSGANVLTF
TRBV12-3/TRBV12-4	TRBD2	-	TRBJ2-1	TGTGCCAGCAGTGAGACTAGCGGGCTCCTCAATGAGCAGTTCTTC	CASSETSGLLNEQFF
TRBV21-1	-	-	TRBJ2-3	TGTGCCAGCGGCAAGCCCCCAGTGGCAGATACGCAGTATTTT	CASGKPPVADTQYF
TRBV20-1	TRBD1	-	TRBJ2-7	TGCAGTGCGAGACAGGGAAATGAGCAGTACTTC	CSARQGNEQYF
TRBV24-1	-	many	TRBJ2-5	TGTGCCACCAGTGACCCCATAGGACTGGATCGGGAGACCCAGTACTTC	CATSDPIGLDRETQYF
TRBV2	-	-	TRBJ2-1	TGTGCCAGCAGGACACAGGGAGCGGGCCCTTACAATGAGCAGTTCTTC	CASRTQGAGPYNEQFF
TRBV9	-	-	TRBJ2-1	TGTGCCAGCAACGTAGGTGGTAGCGGAAACAATGAGCAGTTCTTC	CASNVGGSGNNEQFF
TRBV6-6	-	-	TRBJ2-7	TGTGCCAGCAAAGATTACGAGCAGTACTTC	CASKDYEQYF
TRBV29-1	-	-	TRBJ2-7	TGCAGCGTTGAAGATGGTACAGTTTCTACCTACGAGCAGTACTTC	CSVEDGTVSTYEQYF
TRBV29-1	TRBD2	-	TRBJ2-3	TGCAGCGTCCCAAAGGCCCTAGCGGCAGATACGCAGTATTTT	CSVPKALAADTQYF
TRBV12-3/TRBV12-4	-	many	TRBJ2-1	TGTGCCAGCAGCCCAGCTCAGTTCTACGGCAATGAGCAGTTCTTC	CASSPAQFYGNEQFF
TRBV20-1	TRBD1	many	TRBJ1-6	TGCAGTGCTAGTGATCTACGGAGGTGGGGCGGGACAGTTGGCTCACCCCTCCACTTT	CSASDLRRWGGTVGSPLHF
TRBV5-1	-	many	TRBJ1-5	TGCGCCAGCAGCTTGGATAGCAATCAGCCCCAGCATTTT	CASSLDSNQPQHF
TRBV5-1	TRBD1	-	TRBJ2-1	TGCGCCAGCAGCGGGGGACAGGGAGGCTACAATGAGCAGTTCTTC	CASSGGQGGYNEQFF
TRBV6-6	-	many	TRBJ1-1	TGTGCCAGCAGGTCGGCAGGGCGGACTGAAGCTTTCTTT	CASRSAGRTEAFF
TRBV28	-	many	TRBJ2-5	TGTGCCAGCAGTTTCCCCCTCCGGGAGACCCAGTACTTC	CASSFPLRETQYF
TRBV6-1	-	few	TRBJ1-2	TGTGCCAGCAGTGAGCGGGGGGACTATGGCTACACCTTC	CASSERGDYGYTF
TRBV20-1	-	-	TRBJ2-1	TGCAGTGCCCAAGAACGACTAGGGGTCAACAATGAGCAGTTCTTC	CSAQERLGVNNEQFF
TRBV27	-	-	TRBJ2-2	TGTGCCAGCAGTTTGGGGGTTCCCGGGGAGCTGTTTTTT	CASSLGVPGELFF
TRBV20-1	-	many	TRBJ2-7	TGCAGTGCCTATAGCGGAAACTCCTACGAGCAGTACTTC	CSAYSGNSYEQYF
TRBV5-1	-	-	TRBJ1-1	TGCGCCAGCAGCCCGCGGAGGGGTGTGGATGAAGCTTTCTTT	CASSPRRGVDEAFF
TRBV28	TRBD1	-	TRBJ2-6	TGTGCCAGCAGTTTCTCGGCAGGGGGAAGGTCTGGGGCCAACGTCCTGACTTTC	CASSFSAGGRSGANVLTF
TRBV9	-	few	TRBJ1-6	TGTGCCAGCAGCGTAGGCAACAGTCCTAATTCACCCCTCCACTTT	CASSVGNSPNSPLHF
TRBV10-3	TRBD2	few	TRBJ2-2	TGTGCCATCACTGCACTAGCGGAGAACACCGGGGAGCTGTTTTTT	CAITALAENTGELFF
TRBV7-9	-	-	TRBJ2-5	TGTGCCAGCAGCTTTTCCCCAACCCAGTACTTC	CASSFSPTQYF
TRBV7-9	-	-	TRBJ2-4	TGTGCCAGCAGCCCCGCAGGGAATTCGTACAATGAGCAGTACTTC	CASSPAGNSYNEQYF
TRBV28	TRBD2	many	TRBJ2-7	TGTGCCAGCAGTCGGGGCCTAGCGGACACCTACGAGCAGTACTTC	CASSRGLADTYEQYF
TRBV12-3/TRBV12-4	TRBD2	-	TRBJ2-4	TGTGCCAGCAGTTTGTATAGCGGGGGGCCCGACATTCAGTACTTC	CASSLYSGGPDIQYF
TRBV12-3/TRBV12-4	-	-	TRBJ1-2	TGTGCCAGCAGTGACGGGATCTATGGCTACACCTTC	CASSDGIYGYTF
TRBV29-1	TRBD1	-	TRBJ2-7	TGCAGCGTTAAAGACAGGGGGAGCTCCTACGAGCAGTACTTC	CSVKDRGSSYEQYF
TRBV4-1	-	-	TRBJ2-5	TGCGCCAGCAGCCAAGAATTTAGGACCACTGCTCTGCGGTACTTC	CASSQEFRTTALRYF
TRBV5-1	-	once	TRBJ2-2	TGCGCCAGCAGCTTGAACGCGAGAGACACCGGGGAGCTGTTTTTT	CASSLNARDTGELFF
TRBV27	-	few	TRBJ1-1	TGTGCCAGCAGGGGGTGGGGGAGAATGAACACTGAAGCTTTCTTT	CASRGWGRMNTEAFF
TRBV7-9	-	few	TRBJ2-1	TGTGCCAGCAGCTCCAGGGGGAAGGAGGGGTTTAATGAGCAGTTCTTC	CASSSRGKEGFNEQFF
TRBV4-1	TRBD2	many	TRBJ2-7	TGCGCCAGCAGCCAAGAATTCGCTAGCGGGAGTTTCTACGAGCAGTACTTC	CASSQEFASGSFYEQYF
TRBV6-6	TRBD1	-	TRBJ2-7	TGTGCCAGCCTCCCGGGACAGGGCTCCTACGAGCAGTACTTC	CASLPGQGSYEQYF
TRBV2	-	-	TRBJ2-2	TGTGCCAGCTCAGCGAGGGGCACCGGGGAGCTGTTTTTT	CASSARGTGELFF
TRBV7-2	TRBD1	-	TRBJ1-6	TGTGCCAGCAGATATAGTACGGGACAGGACCTTGCACCCCCCCACTTT	CASRYSTGQDLAPPHF
TRBV27	-	many	TRBJ2-7	TGTGCCAGCAGTATCTCCTACGAGCAGTACTTC	CASSISYEQYF
TRBV29-1	-	-	TRBJ2-4	TGCAGCGTAGGTGCGGGGTTGGGAAACATTCAGTACTTC	CSVGAGLGNIQYF
TRBV5-1	TRBD1	few	TRBJ2-1	TGCGCCAGCAAATTGGGGACAGGGGTCTACAATGAGCAGTTCTTC	CASKLGTGVYNEQFF
TRBV24-1	TRBD1	many	TRBJ2-1	TGTGCCACCAGTGATCCGACAGGGCCGTACAATGAGCAGTTCTTC	CATSDPTGPYNEQFF
TRBV12-3/TRBV12-4	-	-	TRBJ1-5	TGTGCCAGCAGTCCATACAGGCGTCAGCCCCAGCATTTT	CASSPYRRQPQHF
TRBV20-1	-	-	TRBJ2-3	TGCAGTGCTCGGTATTTTTGGGATACGCAGTATTTT	CSARYFWDTQYF
TRBV24-1	TRBD2	-	TRBJ2-2	TGTGCCACCAGTGATTATAGGACTAGCGGGAGGTCGCGGTATGGATCCGGGGAGCTGTTTTTT	CATSDYRTSGRSRYGSGELFF
TRBV10-3	TRBD1	-	TRBJ2-7	TGTGCCATCAGTGAGTCGGAGACAGGGGGCTACGAGCAGTACTTC	CAISESETGGYEQYF
TRBV7-3	-	many	TRBJ1-6	TGTGCCAGCAGCTTAGGCAGTACTAGCAATTCACCCCTCCACTTT	CASSLGSTSNSPLHF
TRBV12-3/TRBV12-4	-	-	TRBJ2-7	TGTGCCAGCAGTCCCCTACTCAAGGGTCCCGAGCAGTACTTC	CASSPLLKGPEQYF
TRBV7-9	-	few	TRBJ2-7	TGTGCCAGCAGCCGTGGGGCCCAAGGTCCCTACGAGCAGTACTTC	CASSRGAQGPYEQYF
TRBV3-1	-	-	TRBJ2-1	TGTGCCAGCAGCCAGAGGGTCTCAAGCTCCTACAATGAGCAGTTCTTC	CASSQRVSSSYNEQFF
TRBV6-5	-	-	TRBJ1-1	TGTGCCAGCAGTTACTCGTTCGGGAACACTGAAGCTTTCTTT	CASSYSFGNTEAFF
TRBV10-3	-	-	TRBJ1-1	TGTGCCGTCAGTGGCTCAGGAAACACTGAAGCTTTCTTT	CAVSGSGNTEAFF
TRBV6-6	TRBD1	many	TRBJ1-6	TGTGCCAGCAGGAGGGGGAAAGGGGGACAGGGAGGTTTTAATTCACCCCTCCACTTT	CASRRGKGGQGGFNSPLHF
TRBV6-1	-	once	TRBJ2-1	TGTGCCAGCAGTGGAGGACGGCAGCCCTACAATGAGCAGTTCTTC	CASSGGRQPYNEQFF
TRBV7-9	-	-	TRBJ1-4	TGTGCCAGCTCCTCAGGGGATCTAAGAAACCCTAATGAAAAACTGTTTTTT	CASSSGDLRNPNEKLFF
TRBV27	TRBD1	few	TRBJ1-2	TGTGCCAACCCACGACAGGGGCTCTATGGCTACACCTTC	CANPRQGLYGYTF
TRBV2	-	-	TRBJ1-5	TGTGCCAGCAAGAGGGAAAGGAATCAGCTCCAGCATTTT	CASKRERNQLQHF
TRBV25-1	-	few	TRBJ2-3	TGTGCCAGCACCCTAGGGAGCACAGATACGCAGTATTTT	CASTLGSTDTQYF
TRBV3-1	-	few	TRBJ2-5	TGTGCCAGCAGCCACCTGGAAGGGACCCAGTACTTC	CASSHLEGTQYF
TRBV28	-	-	TRBJ2-1	TGTGCCAACAGTTCCTCCTACAATGAGCAGTTCTTC	CANSSSYNEQFF